The TCR beta chain under discussion was sequenced for a study of OX40 agonist ivuxolimab in advanced cancers. The method was immunoSEQ multiplex PCR; TCRdb's version includes in-frame clones alone and lacks a portion of them. The sample records 55,000 to 70,000 clones, around 84% being singletons. After removal of 5 bases from V and 4 bases from J, the junction contained 10 bases not matched to a gene. This CDR3 region has 16 residues. The germline gives CDR1 MDHEN, CDR2 SYDVKM. This clonotype originated in an adult with an advanced solid tumor such as melanoma, head and neck, liver or kidney cancer. The sample was CD4+ or CD8+ T cells sorted from blood, taken in a trial of the OX40 agonist ivuxolimab. The V gene is TRBV28, the J gene TRBJ1-5; TRBD1 aligns across 8 bases. The CDR3, as DNA: TGTGCCAGCAGTACCGAGCTTTGGGACAGGAATCAGCCCCAGCATTTT. This sequence encodes CASSTELWDRNQPQHF.